This TCR beta chain was observed in a study of blood T cell repertoires in COVID-19. Background on the study: Collection of acute and convalescent COVID-19 samples took place in the United States, Italy and Spain. PBMCs, B-cell-depleted T cells, or T cells provided the cDNA or gDNA that made up the material.

The CDR3 contains 16 residues. Looked up from germline, CDR1 is MDHEN and CDR2 is SYDVKM. V was pared by 5 bases and J by 7 bases, with 9 bases of the junction left unmatched. Per the original methods: It was from reference gene primer amplification that nucleated cell counts were estimated. Only in-frame clones appear in the TCRdb table, and some are missing; sequencing was by immunoSEQ multiplex PCR. From that table come the V and J calls and clone size; the DNA was used to work out D and trimming. This table holds 240,000 or so clones, approximately 82% found once. What was sequenced was peripheral blood. The V and J genes are TRBV28 and TRBJ1-6; 9 bases line up with TRBD1. This clonotype originated in a woman aged 18 to 35 with acute or convalescent COVID-19. The CDR3 loop reads CASSPSTGGGNSPLHF. In nucleotides, the CDR3 is TGTGCCAGCAGTCCTTCGACAGGGGGAGGGAATTCACCCCTCCACTTT.